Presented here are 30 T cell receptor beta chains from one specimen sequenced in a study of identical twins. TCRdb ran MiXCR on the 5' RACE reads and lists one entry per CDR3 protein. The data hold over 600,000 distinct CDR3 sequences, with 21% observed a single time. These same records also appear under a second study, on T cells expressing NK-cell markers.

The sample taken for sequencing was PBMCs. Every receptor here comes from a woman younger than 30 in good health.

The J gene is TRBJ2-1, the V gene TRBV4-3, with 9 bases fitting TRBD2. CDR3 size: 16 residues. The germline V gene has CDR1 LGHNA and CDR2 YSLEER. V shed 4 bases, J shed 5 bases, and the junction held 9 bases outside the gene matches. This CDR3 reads CASSPREGRSHNEQFF. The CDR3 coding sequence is TGCGCCAGCAGCCCGCGGGAGGGCCGATCCCACAATGAGCAGTTCTTC.

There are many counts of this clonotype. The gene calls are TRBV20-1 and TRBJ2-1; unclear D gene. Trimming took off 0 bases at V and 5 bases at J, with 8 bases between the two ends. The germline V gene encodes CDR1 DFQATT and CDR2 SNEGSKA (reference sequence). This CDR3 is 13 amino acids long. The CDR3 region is CSARDPSNNEQFF. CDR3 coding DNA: TGCAGTGCTAGAGACCCTAGTAACAATGAGCAGTTCTTC.

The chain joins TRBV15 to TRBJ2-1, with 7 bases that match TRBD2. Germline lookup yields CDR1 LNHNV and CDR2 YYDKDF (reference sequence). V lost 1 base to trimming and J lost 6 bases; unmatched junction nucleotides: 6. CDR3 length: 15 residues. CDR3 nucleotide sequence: TGTGCCACCAGCAGAGGTCTAGCGGAGATCAATGAGCAGTTCTTC. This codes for CATSRGLAEINEQFF.

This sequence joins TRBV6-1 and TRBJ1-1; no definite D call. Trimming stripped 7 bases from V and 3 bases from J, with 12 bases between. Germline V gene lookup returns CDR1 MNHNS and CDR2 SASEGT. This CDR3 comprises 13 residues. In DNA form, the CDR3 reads TGTGCCAGCATTGACGGATCTTACACTGAAGCTTTCTTT. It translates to CASIDGSYTEAFF.

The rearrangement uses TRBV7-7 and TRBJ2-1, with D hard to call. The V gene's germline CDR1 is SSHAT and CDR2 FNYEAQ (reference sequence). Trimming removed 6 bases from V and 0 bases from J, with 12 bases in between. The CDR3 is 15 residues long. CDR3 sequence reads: CASSSRLDSYNEQFF. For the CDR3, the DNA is TGTGCCAGCAGTTCCAGGTTGGACTCCTACAATGAGCAGTTCTTC. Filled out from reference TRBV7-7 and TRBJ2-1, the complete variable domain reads GAGVSQSPRYKVTKRGQDVTLRCDPISSHATLYWYQQALGQGPEFLTYFNYEAQPDKSGLPSDRFSAERPEGSISTLTIQRTEQRDSAMYRCASSSRLDSYNEQFFGPGTRLTVL.

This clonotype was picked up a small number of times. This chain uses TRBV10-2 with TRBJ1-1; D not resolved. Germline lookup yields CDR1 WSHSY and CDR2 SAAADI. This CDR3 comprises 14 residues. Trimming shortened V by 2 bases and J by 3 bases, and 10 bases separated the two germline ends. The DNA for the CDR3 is TGCGCCAGCAGTGAGGACGCGAGGGACACTGAAGCTTTCTTT. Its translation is CASSEDARDTEAFF.

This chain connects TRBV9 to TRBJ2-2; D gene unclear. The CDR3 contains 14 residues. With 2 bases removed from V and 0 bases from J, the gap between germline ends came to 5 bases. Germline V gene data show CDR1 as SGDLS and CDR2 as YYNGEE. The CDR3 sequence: CASSVVSNTGELFF. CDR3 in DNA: TGTGCCAGCAGCGTTGTGTCGAACACCGGGGAGCTGTTTTTT.

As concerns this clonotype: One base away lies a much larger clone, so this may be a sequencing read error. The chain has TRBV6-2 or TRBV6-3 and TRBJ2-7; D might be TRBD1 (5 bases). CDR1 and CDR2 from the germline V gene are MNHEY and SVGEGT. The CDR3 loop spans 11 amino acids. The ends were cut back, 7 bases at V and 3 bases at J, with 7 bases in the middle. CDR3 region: CASKDSYEQYF. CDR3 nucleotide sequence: TGTGCCAGCAAAGACAGCTACGAGCAGTACTTC.

The CDR3 spells CATSVSSNEQFF. CDR3 sequence (DNA): TGTGCCACCAGTGTGAGTTCCAATGAGCAGTTCTTC. This rearrangement joins TRBV24-1 to TRBJ2-1, with unresolved D. The CDR3 sequence is 12 residues long. The ends were cut back, 5 bases at V and 6 bases at J, with 7 bases in the middle. Germline V gene data show CDR1 as KGHDR and CDR2 as SFDVKD.

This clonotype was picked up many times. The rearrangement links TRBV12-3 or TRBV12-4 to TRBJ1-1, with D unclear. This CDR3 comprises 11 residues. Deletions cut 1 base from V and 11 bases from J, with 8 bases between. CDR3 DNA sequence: TGTGCCAGCAGTTTAGGGCAGCCCGCTTTCTTT. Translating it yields CASSLGQPAFF.

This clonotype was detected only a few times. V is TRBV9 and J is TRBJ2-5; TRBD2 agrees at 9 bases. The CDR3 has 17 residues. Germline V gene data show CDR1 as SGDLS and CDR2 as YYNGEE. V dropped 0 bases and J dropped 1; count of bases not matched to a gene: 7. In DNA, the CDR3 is TGTGCCAGCAGCGTAGAACCTAGCGGGAATACCCAAGAGACCCAGTACTTC. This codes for CASSVEPSGNTQETQYF. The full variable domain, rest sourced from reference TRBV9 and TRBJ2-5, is DSGVTQTPKHLITATGQRVTLRCSPRSGDLSVYWYQQSLDQGLQFLIQYYNGEERAKGNILERFSAQQFPDLHSELNLSSLELGDSALYFCASSVEPSGNTQETQYFGPGTRLLVL.

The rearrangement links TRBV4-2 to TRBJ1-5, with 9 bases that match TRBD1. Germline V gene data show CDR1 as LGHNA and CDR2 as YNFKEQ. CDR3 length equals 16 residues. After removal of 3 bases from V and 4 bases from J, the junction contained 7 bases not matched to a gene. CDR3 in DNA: TGTGCCAGCAGCCAGCAAGGACAGGGGTGGAATCAGCCCCAGCATTTT. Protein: CASSQQGQGWNQPQHF.

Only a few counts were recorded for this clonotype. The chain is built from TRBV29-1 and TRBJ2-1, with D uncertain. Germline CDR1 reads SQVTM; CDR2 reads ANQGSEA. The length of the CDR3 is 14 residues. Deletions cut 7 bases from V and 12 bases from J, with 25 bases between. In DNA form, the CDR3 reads TGCAGCGGAACGACGTTCGCCCAGAGGTATAGGCAGTTCTTC. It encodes CSGTTFAQRYRQFF.

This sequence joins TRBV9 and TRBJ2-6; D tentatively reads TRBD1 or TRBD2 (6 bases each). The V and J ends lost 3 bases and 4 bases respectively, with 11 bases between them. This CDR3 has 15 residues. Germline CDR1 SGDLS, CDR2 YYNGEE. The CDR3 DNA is TGTGCCAGCAGCGGAGGGGGGACCGGGGCCAACGTCCTGACTTTC. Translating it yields CASSGGGTGANVLTF. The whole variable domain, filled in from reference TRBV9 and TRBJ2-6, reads DSGVTQTPKHLITATGQRVTLRCSPRSGDLSVYWYQQSLDQGLQFLIQYYNGEERAKGNILERFSAQQFPDLHSELNLSSLELGDSALYFCASSGGGTGANVLTFGAGSRLTVL.

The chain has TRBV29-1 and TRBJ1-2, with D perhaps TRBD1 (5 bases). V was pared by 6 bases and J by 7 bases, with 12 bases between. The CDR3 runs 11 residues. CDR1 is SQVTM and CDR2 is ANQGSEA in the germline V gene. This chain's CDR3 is CSVSRAGGYTF. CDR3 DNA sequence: TGCAGCGTCAGCAGGGCTGGTGGCTACACCTTC.

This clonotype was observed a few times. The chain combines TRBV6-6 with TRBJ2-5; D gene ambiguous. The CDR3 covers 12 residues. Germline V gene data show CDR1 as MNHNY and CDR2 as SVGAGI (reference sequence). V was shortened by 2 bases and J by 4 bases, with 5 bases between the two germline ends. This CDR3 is CASSYKAETQYF. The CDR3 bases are TGTGCCAGCAGTTACAAGGCAGAGACCCAGTACTTC.

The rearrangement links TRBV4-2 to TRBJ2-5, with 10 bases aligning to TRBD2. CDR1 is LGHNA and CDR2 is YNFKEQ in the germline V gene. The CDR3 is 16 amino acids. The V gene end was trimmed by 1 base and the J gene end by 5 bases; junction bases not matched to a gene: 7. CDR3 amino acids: CASSQAQREGLETQYF. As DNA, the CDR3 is TGTGCCAGCAGCCAAGCTCAGCGGGAGGGCCTTGAGACCCAGTACTTC.

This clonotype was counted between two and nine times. For the CDR3, the DNA is TGTGCCAGCAGCAGGGGGGGAGGGGTGGGGGCCAAAAACATTCAGTACTTC. It codes for CASSRGGGVGAKNIQYF. This sequence joins TRBV12-3 or TRBV12-4 and TRBJ2-4; TRBD1 or TRBD2 may be the D gene (7 bases each). Trimming took off 6 bases at V and 1 base at J, with 19 bases between the two ends. The CDR3 consists of 17 residues.

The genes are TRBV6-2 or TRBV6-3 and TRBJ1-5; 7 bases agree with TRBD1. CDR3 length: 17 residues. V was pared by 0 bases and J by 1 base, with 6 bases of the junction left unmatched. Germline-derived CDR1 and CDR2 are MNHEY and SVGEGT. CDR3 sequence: CASSYSQGQKSNQPQHF. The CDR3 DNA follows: TGTGCCAGCAGTTACTCGCAGGGACAGAAAAGCAATCAGCCCCAGCATTTT.

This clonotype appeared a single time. CDR3 in amino acids: CSAERGSDTQYF. In DNA, the CDR3 is TGCAGTGCAGAAAGGGGGTCAGATACGCAGTATTTT. This sequence joins TRBV20-1 and TRBJ2-3; D is possibly TRBD1 (6 bases). Germline loops: CDR1 DFQATT, CDR2 SNEGSKA (reference sequence). V lost 6 bases and J lost 4, with 11 bases in between. The CDR3 loop spans 12 amino acids.

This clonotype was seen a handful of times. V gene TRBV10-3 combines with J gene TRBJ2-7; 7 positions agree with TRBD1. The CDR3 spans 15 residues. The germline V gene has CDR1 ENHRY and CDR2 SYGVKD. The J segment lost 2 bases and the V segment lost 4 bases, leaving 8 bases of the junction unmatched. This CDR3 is CAISVDREPTYEQYF. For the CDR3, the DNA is TGTGCCATCAGTGTCGACAGGGAGCCAACCTACGAGCAGTACTTC.

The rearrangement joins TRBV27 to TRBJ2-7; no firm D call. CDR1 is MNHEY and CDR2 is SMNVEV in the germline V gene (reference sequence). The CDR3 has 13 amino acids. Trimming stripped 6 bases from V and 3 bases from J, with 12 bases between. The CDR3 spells CASSASVYYEQYF. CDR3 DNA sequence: TGTGCCAGCAGCGCATCCGTCTACTACGAGCAGTACTTC.

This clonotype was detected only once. CDR3 loop: CASSAGGANEKLFF. Written as DNA, the CDR3 is TGTGCCAGCAGTGCTGGGGGTGCTAATGAAAAACTGTTTTTT. The chain links TRBV2 to TRBJ1-4; perhaps TRBD1 as D (5 bases). The CDR3 is made up of 14 amino acids. V was shortened by 4 bases and J by 3 bases, with 9 bases between the two germline ends. The germline V gene encodes CDR1 SNHLY and CDR2 FYNNEI.

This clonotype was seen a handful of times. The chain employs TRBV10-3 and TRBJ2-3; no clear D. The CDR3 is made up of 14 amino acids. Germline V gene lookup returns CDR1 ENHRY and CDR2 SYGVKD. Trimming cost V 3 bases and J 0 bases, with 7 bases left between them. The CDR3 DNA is TGTGCCATCAGTGATAGGAGAAGCACAGATACGCAGTATTTT. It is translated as CAISDRRSTDTQYF.

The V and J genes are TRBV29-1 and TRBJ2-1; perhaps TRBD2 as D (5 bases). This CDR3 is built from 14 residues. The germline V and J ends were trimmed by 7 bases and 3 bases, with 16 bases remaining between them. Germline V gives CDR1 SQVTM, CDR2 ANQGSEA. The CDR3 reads CSGQAVGFYNEQFF. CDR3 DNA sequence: TGCAGCGGCCAAGCGGTAGGATTCTACAATGAGCAGTTCTTC.

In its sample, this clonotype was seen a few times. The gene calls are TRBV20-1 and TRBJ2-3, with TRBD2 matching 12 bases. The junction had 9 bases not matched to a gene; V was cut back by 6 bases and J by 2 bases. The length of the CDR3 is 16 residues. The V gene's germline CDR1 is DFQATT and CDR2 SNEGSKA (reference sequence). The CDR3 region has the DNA TGCAGTGCGGCGCAGACTAGCGGGAGACACACAGATACGCAGTATTTT. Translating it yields CSAAQTSGRHTDTQYF.

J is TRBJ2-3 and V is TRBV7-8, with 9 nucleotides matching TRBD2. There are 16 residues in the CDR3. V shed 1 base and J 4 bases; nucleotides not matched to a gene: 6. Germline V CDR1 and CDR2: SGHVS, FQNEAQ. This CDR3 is CASSLGLAGEADTQYF. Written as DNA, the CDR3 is TGTGCCAGCAGCTTAGGGTTAGCGGGGGAGGCAGATACGCAGTATTTT.

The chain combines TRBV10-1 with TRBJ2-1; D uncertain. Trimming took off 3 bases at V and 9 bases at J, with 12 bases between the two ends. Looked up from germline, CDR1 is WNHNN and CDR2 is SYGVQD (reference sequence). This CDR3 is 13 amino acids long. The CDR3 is CASSEVLVSEQFF. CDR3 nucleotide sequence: TGCGCCAGCAGTGAAGTTCTAGTCTCTGAGCAGTTCTTC.

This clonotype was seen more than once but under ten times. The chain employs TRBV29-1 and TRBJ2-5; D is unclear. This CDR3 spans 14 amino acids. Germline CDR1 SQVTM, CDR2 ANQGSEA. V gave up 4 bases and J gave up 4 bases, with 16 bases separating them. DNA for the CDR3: TGCAGCGTTGTTTCATCTGGGCGCCCAGAGACCCAGTACTTC. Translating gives CSVVSSGRPETQYF.

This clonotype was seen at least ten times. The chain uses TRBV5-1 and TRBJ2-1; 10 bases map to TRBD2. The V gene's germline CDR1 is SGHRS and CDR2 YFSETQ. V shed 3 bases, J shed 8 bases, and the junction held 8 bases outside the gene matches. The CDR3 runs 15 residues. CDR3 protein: CASSSSSGGVDEQFF. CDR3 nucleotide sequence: TGCGCCAGCAGCTCGTCTAGCGGGGGTGTGGATGAGCAGTTCTTC.